The 10 T cell receptor beta chains below were found in one sample sequenced in a study of cytomegalovirus exposure and HLA in healthy donors. Primers for the PCR totalled 60 Vbeta and 13 Jbeta. Data came from immunoSEQ multiplex PCR; TCRdb stores just in-frame clones and leaves some out. The sample lists almost 200,000 clones, approximately 85% occurring once. Input material: PBMCs. These receptors came from a woman aged 45-65 years in good health and CMV-seronegative.

The genes are TRBV6-1 and TRBJ1-6, with D unresolved. CDR3 length equals 16 residues. Trimming left V 3 bases short and J 0 bases short, with 9 bases between. Germline V gives CDR1 MNHNS, CDR2 SASEGT. CDR3 residues: CASSDNPGSYNSPLHF. In DNA, the CDR3 is TGTGCCAGCAGTGACAACCCGGGCTCCTATAATTCACCCCTCCACTTT.

For the CDR3, the DNA is TGTGCCAGCAGGGGGCACAGGGGCAATCAGCCCCAGCATTTT. This sequence encodes CASRGHRGNQPQHF. This chain links TRBV16 with TRBJ1-5, with TRBD1 as a possible D gene (6 bases). V was clipped by 6 bases and J by 2 bases, with 11 bases between them. The CDR3 loop spans 14 amino acids. Germline V gene data show CDR1 as KGHSY and CDR2 as FQNENV.

J is TRBJ2-2 and V is TRBV27; D unresolved. Trimming left V 3 bases short and J 6 bases short, with 11 bases between. The CDR3 consists of 14 residues. Germline V lookup: CDR1 MNHEY, CDR2 SMNVEV (reference sequence). CDR3 region: CASSFTPIPGELFF. In nucleotides, the CDR3 is TGTGCCAGCAGTTTTACTCCCATACCCGGGGAGCTGTTTTTT.

The rearrangement links TRBV6-5 to TRBJ2-4, with 7 bases identical to TRBD2. The CDR3 totals 15 residues. The V gene end was trimmed by 6 bases and the J gene end by 1 base; junction bases not matched to a gene: 6. CDR1 and CDR2 from the germline V gene are MNHEY and SVGAGI. The CDR3 here is CASRPFGGAKNIQYF. The CDR3 DNA sequence: TGTGCCAGCAGACCCTTCGGGGGGGCCAAAAACATTCAGTACTTC.

The CDR3 loop reads CSAPKGSNLGGTDTQYF. Here the CDR3 DNA reads TGCAGCGCCCCGAAAGGATCAAACCTGGGAGGCACAGATACGCAGTATTTT. The V and J genes are TRBV29-1 and TRBJ2-3; tentative D call: TRBD2 (5 bases). Germline CDR1 SQVTM, CDR2 ANQGSEA. Trimming shortened V by 7 bases and J by 1 base, and 24 bases separated the two germline ends. The CDR3 length is 17 residues.

V usage is TRBV6-5 and J usage is TRBJ2-4; 7 bases align to TRBD1. Germline V CDR1 and CDR2: MNHEY, SVGAGI. Trimming took 0 bases from V and 9 from J; bases not matched to a gene: 2. The CDR3 sequence is 13 residues long. CDR3: CASSYSYRGIQYF. DNA of the CDR3: TGTGCCAGCAGTTACTCTTACAGGGGCATTCAGTACTTC.

The rearrangement links TRBV6-4 to TRBJ2-6; D gene unclear. The V and J ends lost 5 bases and 0 bases respectively, with 11 bases between them. Germline V lookup: CDR1 MRHNA, CDR2 SNTAGT. The CDR3 is 16 amino acids. The CDR3 DNA reads TGTGCCAGCAGTCCCAGAGGTAGCTCTGGGGCCAACGTCCTGACTTTC. It specifies CASSPRGSSGANVLTF.

The chain links TRBV28 to TRBJ2-7, with 7 bases aligning to TRBD1. Losses at the gene ends were 6 bases for V and 2 bases for J; bases not matched to a gene: 4. Germline lookup yields CDR1 MDHEN and CDR2 SYDVKM. The CDR3 length is 13 residues. The CDR3 DNA is TGTGCCAGCAGACAGGGGACAACCTACGAGCAGTACTTC. It encodes CASRQGTTYEQYF.

The chain combines TRBV6-6 with TRBJ2-1; 10 bases align to TRBD1. The ends lost 6 bases at V and 9 bases at J; junction bases unmatched: 8. This CDR3 has 14 amino acids. Germline lookup yields CDR1 MNHNY and CDR2 SVGAGI (reference sequence). CDR3 amino acids: CASSLTRDRGEQFF. Here the CDR3 DNA reads TGTGCCAGCAGCCTAACGCGGGACAGGGGTGAGCAGTTCTTC.

This CDR3 is CAWSVGRDYGYTF. In DNA form, the CDR3 reads TGTGCCTGGAGTGTAGGCCGGGACTATGGCTACACCTTC. The chain uses TRBV30 and TRBJ1-2, with D unresolved. CDR1 is GTSNPN and CDR2 is SVGIG in the germline V gene (reference sequence). Trimming stripped 0 bases from V and 3 bases from J, with 8 bases between. The CDR3 runs 13 residues.